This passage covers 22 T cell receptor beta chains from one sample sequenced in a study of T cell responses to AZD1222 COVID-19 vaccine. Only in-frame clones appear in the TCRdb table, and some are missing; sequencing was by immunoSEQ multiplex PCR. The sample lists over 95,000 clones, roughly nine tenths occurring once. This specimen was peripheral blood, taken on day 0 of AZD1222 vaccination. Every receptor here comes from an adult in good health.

The CDR3: CASSLGPSLFF. CDR3 coding DNA: TGTGCCAGCAGCCTCGGACCCAGTTTGTTTTTT. This sequence joins TRBV14 and TRBJ1-4; D is unclear. Germline V gives CDR1 SGHDN, CDR2 FVKESK. The V and J ends lost 4 bases and 15 bases respectively, with 12 bases between them. This CDR3 region has 11 residues.

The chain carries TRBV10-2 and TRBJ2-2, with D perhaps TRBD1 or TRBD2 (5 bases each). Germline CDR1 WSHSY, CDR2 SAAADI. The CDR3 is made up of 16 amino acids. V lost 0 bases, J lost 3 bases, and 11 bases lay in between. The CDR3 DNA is TGCGCCAGCAGTGAGTCGAGGGGTTTGGACACCGGGGAGCTGTTTTTT. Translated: CASSESRGLDTGELFF.

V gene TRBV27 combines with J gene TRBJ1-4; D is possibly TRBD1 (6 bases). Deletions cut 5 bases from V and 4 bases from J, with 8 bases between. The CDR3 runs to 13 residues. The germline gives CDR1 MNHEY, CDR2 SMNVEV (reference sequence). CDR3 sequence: CASSPDSNEKLFF. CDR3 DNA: TGTGCCAGCAGTCCGGACAGTAATGAAAAACTGTTTTTT.

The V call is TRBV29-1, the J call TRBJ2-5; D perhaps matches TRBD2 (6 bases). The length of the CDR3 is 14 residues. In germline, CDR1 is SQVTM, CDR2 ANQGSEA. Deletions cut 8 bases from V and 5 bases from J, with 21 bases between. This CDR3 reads CSSKGVSGGETQYF. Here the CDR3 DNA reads TGCAGCTCGAAAGGGGTTAGCGGAGGGGAGACCCAGTACTTC.

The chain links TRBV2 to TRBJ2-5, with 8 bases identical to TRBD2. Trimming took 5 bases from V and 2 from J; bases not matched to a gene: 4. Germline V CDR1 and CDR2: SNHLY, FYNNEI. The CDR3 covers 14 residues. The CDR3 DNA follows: TGTGCCAGCAGTTCATCTAGCGGGCAAGAGACCCAGTACTTC. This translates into CASSSSSGQETQYF.

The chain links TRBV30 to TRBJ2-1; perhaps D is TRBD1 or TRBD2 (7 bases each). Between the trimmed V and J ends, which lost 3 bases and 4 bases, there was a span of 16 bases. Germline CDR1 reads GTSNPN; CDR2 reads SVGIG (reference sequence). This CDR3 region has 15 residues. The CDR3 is CAWSKGAGVYNEQFF. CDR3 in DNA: TGTGCCTGGAGCAAGGGGGCGGGAGTGTACAATGAGCAGTTCTTC.

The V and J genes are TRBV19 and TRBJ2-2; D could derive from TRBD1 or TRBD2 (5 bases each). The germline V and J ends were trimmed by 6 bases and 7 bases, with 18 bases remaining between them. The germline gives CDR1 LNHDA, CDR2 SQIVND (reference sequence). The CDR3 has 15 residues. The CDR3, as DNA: TGTGCCAGTAGCCAGCATGGGGGACGAGGCGGGGAGCTGTTTTTT. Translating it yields CASSQHGGRGGELFF.

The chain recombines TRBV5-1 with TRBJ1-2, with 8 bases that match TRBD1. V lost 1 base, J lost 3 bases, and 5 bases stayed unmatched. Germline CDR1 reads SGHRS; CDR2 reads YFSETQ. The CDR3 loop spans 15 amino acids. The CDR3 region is CASSLHSGGDYGYTF. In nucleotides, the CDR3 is TGCGCCAGCAGCTTGCATTCAGGGGGCGACTATGGCTACACCTTC.

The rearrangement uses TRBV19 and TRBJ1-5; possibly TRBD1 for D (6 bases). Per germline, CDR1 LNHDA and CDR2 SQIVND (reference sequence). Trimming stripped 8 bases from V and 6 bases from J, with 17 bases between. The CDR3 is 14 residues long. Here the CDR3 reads CASGRDIPRQPQHF. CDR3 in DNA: TGTGCCAGTGGCCGGGACATTCCCCGTCAGCCCCAGCATTTT.

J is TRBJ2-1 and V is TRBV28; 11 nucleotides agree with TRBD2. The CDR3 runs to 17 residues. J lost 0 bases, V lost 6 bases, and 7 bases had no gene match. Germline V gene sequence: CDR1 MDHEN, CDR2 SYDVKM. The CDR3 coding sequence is TGTGCCAGCAGCCCTTTGGGACTAGCGGACTCCTACAATGAGCAGTTCTTC. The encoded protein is CASSPLGLADSYNEQFF.

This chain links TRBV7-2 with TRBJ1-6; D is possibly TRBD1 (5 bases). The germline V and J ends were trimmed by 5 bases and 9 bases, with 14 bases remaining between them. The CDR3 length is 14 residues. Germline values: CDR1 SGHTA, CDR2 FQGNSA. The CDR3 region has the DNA TGTGCCAGCAGCGCTAGCACGGGGGGTTCACCCCTCCACTTT. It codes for CASSASTGGSPLHF.

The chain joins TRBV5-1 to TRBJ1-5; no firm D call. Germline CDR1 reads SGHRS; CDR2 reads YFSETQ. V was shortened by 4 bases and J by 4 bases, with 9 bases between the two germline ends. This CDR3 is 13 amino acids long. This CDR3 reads CASSTGQNQPQHF. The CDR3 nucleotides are TGCGCCAGCAGCACCGGCCAAAATCAGCCCCAGCATTTT.

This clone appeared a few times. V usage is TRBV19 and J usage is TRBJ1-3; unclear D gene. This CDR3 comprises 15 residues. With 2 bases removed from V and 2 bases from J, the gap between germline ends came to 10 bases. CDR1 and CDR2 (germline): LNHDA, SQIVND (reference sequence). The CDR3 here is CASSIRRDPGNTIYF. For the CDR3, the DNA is TGTGCCAGTAGTATACGAAGAGATCCTGGAAACACCATATATTTT. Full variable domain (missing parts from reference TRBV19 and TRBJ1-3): DGGITQSPKYLFRKEGQNVTLSCEQNLNHDAMYWYRQDPGQGLRLIYYSQIVNDFQKGDIAEGYSVSREKKESFPLTVTSAQKNPTAFYLCASSIRRDPGNTIYFGEGSWLTVV.

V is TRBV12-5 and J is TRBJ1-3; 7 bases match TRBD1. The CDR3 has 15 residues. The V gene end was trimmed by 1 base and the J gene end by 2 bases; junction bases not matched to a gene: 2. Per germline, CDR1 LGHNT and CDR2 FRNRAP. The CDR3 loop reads CASGLATGTGNTIYF. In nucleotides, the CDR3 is TGTGCTAGTGGTTTGGCGACAGGGACTGGAAACACCATATATTTT.

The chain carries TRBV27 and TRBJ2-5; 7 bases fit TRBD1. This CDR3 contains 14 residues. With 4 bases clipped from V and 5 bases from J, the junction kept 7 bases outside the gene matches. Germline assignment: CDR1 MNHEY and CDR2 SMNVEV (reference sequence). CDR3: CASSSPFRGETQYF. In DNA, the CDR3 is TGTGCCAGCAGTTCCCCCTTCAGGGGGGAGACCCAGTACTTC.

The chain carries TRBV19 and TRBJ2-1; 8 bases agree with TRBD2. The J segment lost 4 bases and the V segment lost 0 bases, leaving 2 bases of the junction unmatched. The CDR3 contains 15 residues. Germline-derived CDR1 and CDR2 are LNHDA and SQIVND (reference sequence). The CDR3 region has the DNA TGTGCCAGTAGTATAGATAAGCGGGGGTACAATGAGCAGTTCTTC. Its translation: CASSIDKRGYNEQFF.

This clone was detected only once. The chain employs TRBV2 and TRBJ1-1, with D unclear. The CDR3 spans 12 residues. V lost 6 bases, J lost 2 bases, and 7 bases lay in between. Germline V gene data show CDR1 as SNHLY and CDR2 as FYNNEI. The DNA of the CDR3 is TGTGCCAGCAGCCAAATTAACACTGAAGCTTTCTTT. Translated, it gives CASSQINTEAFF.

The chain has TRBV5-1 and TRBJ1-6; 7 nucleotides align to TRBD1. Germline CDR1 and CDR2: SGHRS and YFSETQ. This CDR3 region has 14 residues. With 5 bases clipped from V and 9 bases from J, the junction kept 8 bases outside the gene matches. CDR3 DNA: TGCGCCAGCAGAGGACAGGATTTGCGTTCACCCCTCCACTTT. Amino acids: CASRGQDLRSPLHF.

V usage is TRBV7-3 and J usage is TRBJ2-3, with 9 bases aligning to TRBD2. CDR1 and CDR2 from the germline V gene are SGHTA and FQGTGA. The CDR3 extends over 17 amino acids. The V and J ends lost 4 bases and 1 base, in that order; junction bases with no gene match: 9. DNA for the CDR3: TGTGCCAGCAGCTCCGGCCCGAGGACTAGCGGCACAGATACGCAGTATTTT. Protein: CASSSGPRTSGTDTQYF.

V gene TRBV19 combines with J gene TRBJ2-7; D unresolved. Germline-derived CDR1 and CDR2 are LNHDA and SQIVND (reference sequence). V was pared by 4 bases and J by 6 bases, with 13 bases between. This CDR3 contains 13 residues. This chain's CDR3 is CASSTTSLSEQYF. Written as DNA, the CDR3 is TGTGCCAGTAGTACGACCTCTTTGAGCGAGCAGTACTTC.

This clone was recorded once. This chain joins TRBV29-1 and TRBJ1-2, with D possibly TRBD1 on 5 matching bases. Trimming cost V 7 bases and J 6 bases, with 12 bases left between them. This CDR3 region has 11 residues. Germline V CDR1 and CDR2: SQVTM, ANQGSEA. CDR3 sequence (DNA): TGCAGCGCCGACGCGGGGCATGGCTACACCTTC. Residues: CSADAGHGYTF. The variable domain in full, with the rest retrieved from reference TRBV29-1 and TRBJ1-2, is SAVISQKPSRDICQRGTSLTIQCQVDSQVTMMFWYRQQPGQSLTLIATANQGSEATYESGFVIDKFPISRPNLTFSTLTVSNMSPEDSSIYLCSADAGHGYTFGSGTRLTVV.

The CDR3 loop is CASSLVSDRGLSSEAFF. The CDR3 DNA reads TGTGCCAGCAGCTTGGTGAGCGACAGGGGGCTCTCGAGTGAAGCTTTCTTT. The chain uses TRBV5-6 and TRBJ1-1; 10 nucleotides match TRBD1. Germline CDR1 SGHDT, CDR2 YYEEEE. V shed 0 bases, J shed 7 bases, and the junction held 12 bases outside the gene matches. The CDR3 has 17 amino acids.